The 7 T cell receptor beta chains reported below all come from one sample, sequenced in a study of cytomegalovirus exposure and HLA in healthy donors. PCR primers comprised 60 Vbeta and 13 Jbeta primers. Profiled with immunoSEQ multiplex PCR; TCRdb holds only in-frame clones, not every one. The ten top clones account for 2% to 2.5%, within a sample of more than 45,000 clones. Specimen: PBMCs. These TCRs come from a woman between 40 and 55 years old in good health and CMV-seronegative.

The V gene is TRBV2, the J gene TRBJ2-5; 7 nucleotides agree with TRBD2. The CDR3 is made up of 14 amino acids. Per the germline V gene, CDR1 is SNHLY and CDR2 is FYNNEI. Unmatched junction bases numbered 7, after V lost 7 bases and J lost 2 bases. The CDR3 loop reads CASNPGGLQETQYF. The CDR3 nucleotides read TGTGCCAGCAATCCCGGGGGGTTGCAAGAGACCCAGTACTTC.

This rearrangement joins TRBV2 to TRBJ2-2; 7 bases map to TRBD2. The junction had 5 bases not matched to a gene; V was cut back by 6 bases and J by 1 base. CDR1 is SNHLY, CDR2 FYNNEI, per germline. The CDR3 contains 15 residues. The CDR3 is CASRSGIVNTGELFF. For the CDR3, the DNA is TGTGCCAGCAGGAGCGGGATCGTGAACACCGGGGAGCTGTTTTTT.

This rearrangement joins TRBV4-3 to TRBJ2-1; no reliable D call. The CDR3 totals 16 residues. V gave up 0 bases and J gave up 4 bases, with 13 bases separating them. Per germline, CDR1 LGHNA and CDR2 YSLEER. The CDR3 sequence is CASSQDKEPPYNEQFF. The DNA for the CDR3 is TGCGCCAGCAGCCAAGATAAGGAGCCCCCTTACAATGAGCAGTTCTTC.

CDR3 amino acids: CASSLAQGLAYEQYF. In DNA, the CDR3 is TGTGCCAGCAGCTTAGCGCAGGGACTCGCCTACGAGCAGTACTTC. J is TRBJ2-7 and V is TRBV7-8; maybe TRBD2 (6 bases). CDR1 SGHVS and CDR2 FQNEAQ come from the germline V gene. This CDR3 has 15 amino acids. Trimming left V 0 bases short and J 2 bases short, with 11 bases between.

This rearrangement joins TRBV5-1 to TRBJ1-1, with D hard to call. The CDR3 covers 13 residues. Trimming removed 5 bases at V and 4 bases at J, with 12 bases between. Germline V CDR1 and CDR2: SGHRS, YFSETQ. The CDR3 DNA follows: TGCGCCAGCAGTTCTCAGGAGGCCACTGAAGCTTTCTTT. It encodes CASSSQEATEAFF. The full variable domain, in which reference TRBV5-1 and TRBJ1-1 provide the parts outside the CDR3, is KAGVTQTPRYLIKTRGQQVTLSCSPISGHRSVSWYQQTPGQGLQFLFEYFSETQRNKGNFPGRFSGRQFSNSRSEMNVSTLELGDSALYLCASSSQEATEAFFGQGTRLTVV.

The chain has TRBV27 and TRBJ2-1; D perhaps matches TRBD2 (5 bases). V lost 2 bases to trimming and J lost 4 bases, with 6 bases between them. The length of the CDR3 is 13 residues. Germline CDR1 MNHEY, CDR2 SMNVEV (reference sequence). CDR3 bases: TGTGCCAGCAGTTTAGGAGGTTACAATGAGCAGTTCTTC. Translation: CASSLGGYNEQFF.

As for this clone: The sample carries other DNA sequences with the same CDR3. The chain joins TRBV9 to TRBJ2-3, with 9 bases fitting TRBD2. Germline values: CDR1 SGDLS, CDR2 YYNGEE. The junction had 6 bases not matched to a gene; V was cut back by 4 bases and J by 0 bases. The CDR3 consists of 16 residues. CDR3 sequence: CASSRGLAPSTDTQYF. The DNA of the CDR3 is TGTGCCAGCAGCAGGGGACTAGCACCTAGCACAGATACGCAGTATTTT.